Listed below are T cell receptor beta chains from one sample, sequenced in a study of T cell responses to AZD1222 COVID-19 vaccine. TCRdb's copy holds only in-frame clones and misses some; the assay was immunoSEQ multiplex PCR. The sample has 99,000 or so clones; more than 75% are singletons. The material sequenced was peripheral blood, taken on day 0 of AZD1222 vaccination. All receptors derive from an adult in good health. Both conserved end residues are part of each CDR3. A D gene is named only where the DNA matches it firmly. Size is stated for part of the rows, as once, few or many counts, or as a class when the clone is expanded.

>.|.|13|TRBJ1-2|TRBV4-2
TGTGCCAGCAGCCAAGGATCTGGGGATGGCTACACCTTC
CASSQGSGDGYTF
>.|.|15|TRBJ1-6|TRBV6-5
TGTGCCAGCACCCTACGGGGAAGGGGTGATTCACCCCTCCACTTT
CASTLRGRGDSPLHF
>once|.|14|TRBJ2-7|TRBV2
TGTGCCAGCACCCCAGGGCGGCACTCCTACGAGCAGTACTTC
CASTPGRHSYEQYF
>.|.|17|TRBJ2-1|TRBV5-1
TGCGCCAGCAGCCCGCCCCTGGGAGGGGGAGCCTACAATGAGCAGTTCTTC
CASSPPLGGGAYNEQFF
>.|.|11|TRBJ2-2|TRBV6-4
TGTGCCAGCAGTAACGCCGGGGAGCTGTTTTTT
CASSNAGELFF
>.|TRBD2|16|TRBJ2-5|TRBV24-1
TGTGCCACCAGTGACCCCGGACTAGCGGGAGGAGAGACCCAGTACTTC
CATSDPGLAGGETQYF
>.|.|13|TRBJ2-7|TRBV5-6
TGTGCCAGCAGCTTGGTTCCGAGAGGCGAGCAGTACTTC
CASSLVPRGEQYF
>.|TRBD2|15|TRBJ2-5|TRBV9
TGTGCCAGCAGCTTCCGGACTAGCGGGAGCGAGACCCAGTACTTC
CASSFRTSGSETQYF
>once|.|14|TRBJ1-6|TRBV7-9
TGTGCCAGCAGCTATGGGGGGAACGTGGAACCCCTCCACTTT
CASSYGGNVEPLHF
>.|TRBD1|10|TRBJ2-7|TRBV20-1
TGCAGTGCGGGACCGGGACAGGGATACTTC
CSAGPGQGYF
>.|TRBD1|15|TRBJ1-1|TRBV6-5
TGTGCCAGCAGTTCCGAGGGGGCCTGGAACACTGAAGCTTTCTTT
CASSSEGAWNTEAFF
>once|TRBD1|16|TRBJ2-7|TRBV7-9
TGTGCCAGCAGCCCGGAGTTGGGACAGGGGGTTTACGAGCAGTACTTC
CASSPELGQGVYEQYF
>.|TRBD2|15|TRBJ2-7|TRBV27
TGTGCCAGCAGTCTTACTAGCGGGAGTGTTTACGAGCAGTACTTC
CASSLTSGSVYEQYF
>.|TRBD1|15|TRBJ2-1|TRBV5-5
TGTGCCAGCAGCTCCCGGGACAGGGGGCTAGGTGAGCAGTTCTTC
CASSSRDRGLGEQFF
>.|TRBD1|14|TRBJ2-4|TRBV7-2
TGTGCCAGCACCTTACAGGGGGGCGGAAACATTCAGTACTTC
CASTLQGGGNIQYF
>.|.|13|TRBJ2-1|TRBV6-5
TGTGCCGGTTCGACTACCGGAAACAATGAGCAGTTCTTC
CAGSTTGNNEQFF
>.|TRBD2|17|TRBJ2-4|TRBV27
TGTGCCAGCAGTCTAGCGGGAGGGTCTCACTTCAAAAACATTCAGTACTTC
CASSLAGGSHFKNIQYF
>.|.|15|TRBJ2-1|TRBV7-3
TGTGCCAGCAGCGAGCAGGGACTCTCCTACAATGAGCAGTTCTTC
CASSEQGLSYNEQFF
>.|TRBD1|16|TRBJ2-2|TRBV7-3
TGTGCCAGCAGCAGACAGGGAGCTCGGAACACCGGGGAGCTGTTTTTT
CASSRQGARNTGELFF
>few|.|13|TRBJ2-2|TRBV7-9
TGTGCCAGCAGCAATCAGGATCCCGGGGAGCTGTTTTTT
CASSNQDPGELFF
>.|.|14|TRBJ2-3|TRBV9
TGTGCCAGCAGCGTAGGCCCCGAGGCAGATACGCAGTATTTT
CASSVGPEADTQYF